These 15 T cell receptor beta chains came from one sample sequenced in a study of blood T cells in healthy people across ages. Alongside a J-beta primer mix, a sample-barcoded 5' primer served in a second PCR lasting about 7 to 12 cycles. Via MiXCR, TCRdb re-called the 5' RACE reads, giving one row per CDR3 protein. There are more than 1.4 million distinct CDR3 sequences in the sample; 42% occur only once, and roughly 7.9% lies in the top ten. Input material: blood. The source of these receptors is a young woman in good health.

J is TRBJ1-1 and V is TRBV29-1, with 7 bases lining up with TRBD1. This CDR3 has 14 residues. With 2 bases clipped from V and 5 bases from J, the junction kept 8 bases outside the gene matches. The germline gives CDR1 SQVTM, CDR2 ANQGSEA. CDR3: CSVENPGQWTEAFF. The CDR3 nucleotides are TGCAGCGTTGAAAACCCGGGACAGTGGACTGAAGCTTTCTTT.

The table lists this clonotype with a few counts. The rearrangement uses TRBV11-3 and TRBJ2-5; 8 bases agree with TRBD1. Trimming at V came to 1 base and at J to 5 bases, leaving 6 bases not matched to a gene. From germline, CDR1 is SGHNT and CDR2 YENEEA. There are 15 residues in the CDR3. The CDR3 loop reads CASSLGAGGLETQYF. In DNA form, the CDR3 reads TGTGCCAGCAGCTTAGGAGCAGGGGGCCTGGAGACCCAGTACTTC.

A few counts support this clonotype. The chain links TRBV29-1 to TRBJ2-4; D may be TRBD1 (5 bases). V shed 4 bases and J shed 7 bases, with 14 bases lying between them. Germline CDR1 SQVTM, CDR2 ANQGSEA. The CDR3 consists of 13 residues. In DNA, the CDR3 is TGCAGCGTTGGTGACTCAGGGCACAACATTCAGTACTTC. This codes for CSVGDSGHNIQYF.

This clonotype was seen only a few times. The J gene is TRBJ2-4, the V gene TRBV18; no clear D gene. Trimming took 3 bases from V and 0 from J, leaving 12 bases between them. Germline V lookup: CDR1 KGHSH, CDR2 LQKENI. CDR3 size: 16 residues. The CDR3 reads CASSPPASLAKNIQYF. The CDR3 DNA follows: TGTGCCAGCTCACCTCCGGCGTCCTTAGCCAAAAACATTCAGTACTTC.

V and J are TRBV7-2 and TRBJ2-5, with 10 positions matching TRBD1. V lost 4 bases and J lost 1; bases outside the gene matches: 6. CDR1 is SGHTA, CDR2 FQGNSA, per germline. The CDR3 is made up of 16 amino acids. As DNA, the CDR3 is TGTGCCAGCAGCTCGGTGGACAGGGGGAGCCAAGAGACCCAGTACTTC. Its translation is CASSSVDRGSQETQYF.

This clonotype was observed a few times. The genes are TRBV7-2 and TRBJ2-3; 9 nucleotides align to TRBD2. CDR1 and CDR2 (germline): SGHTA, FQGNSA. This CDR3 spans 18 amino acids. V trimming: 4 bases; J trimming: 0 bases; junction bases outside the gene matches: 11. The CDR3 here is CASSSPISSGMSTDTQYF. CDR3 nucleotides: TGTGCCAGCAGCTCCCCTATTTCTAGCGGGATGAGCACAGATACGCAGTATTTT.

This clonotype appeared a few times. The chain employs TRBV10-2 and TRBJ2-3; tentative D call: TRBD2 (5 bases). The V gene's germline CDR1 is WSHSY and CDR2 SAAADI. Trimming left V 2 bases short and J 5 bases short, with 20 bases between. The CDR3 consists of 17 residues. The CDR3 region has the DNA TGCGCCAGCAGTGAGACTCGGACCCGGAGCCGGGAAGATACGCAGTATTTT. Translation: CASSETRTRSREDTQYF.

This clonotype was found a few times. The limits of the CDR3 on the DNA are not certain, so only TCRdb's listed CDR3 is given. This chain uses TRBV12-3 or TRBV12-4 with TRBJ2-5. The CDR3 spans 14 residues, counting both ends. CDR3 residues: CASSLLLYQETQYF.

The chain employs TRBV27 and TRBJ2-7; perhaps TRBD1 as D (6 bases). Germline-derived CDR1 and CDR2 are MNHEY and SMNVEV (reference sequence). The ends were cut back, 6 bases at V and 2 bases at J, with 23 bases in the middle. The CDR3 is 17 residues long. The CDR3: CASSPSPRLRGTYEQYF. Here the CDR3 DNA reads TGTGCCAGCAGCCCTTCCCCGCGCCTAAGGGGGACCTACGAGCAGTACTTC.

As for this clonotype: A read error may be the cause here, since a much bigger clone is one base away. The gene calls are TRBV5-1 and TRBJ2-3; TRBD1 might be the D (6 bases). CDR3 length equals 14 residues. CDR1 and CDR2 from the germline V gene are SGHRS and YFSETQ. CDR3 nucleotides: TGCGCCAGCGGCTTGGGGGCACTGACAGATACGCAGTATTTT. This sequence encodes CASGLGALTDTQYF. Combining the CDR3 with reference TRBV5-1 and TRBJ2-3 gives the whole variable domain KAGVTQTPRYLIKTRGQQVTLSCSPISGHRSVSWYQQTPGQGLQFLFEYFSETQRNKGNFPGRFSGRQFSNSRSEMNVSTLELGDSALYLCASGLGALTDTQYFGPGTRLTVL.

CDR3 bases: TGCAGTGCTAGAGATAGCCGGGACAGCTCCTATGGCTACACCTTC. Its translation: CSARDSRDSSYGYTF. This chain links TRBV20-1 with TRBJ1-2, with 7 bases lining up with TRBD1. Unmatched junction bases numbered 8, after V lost 0 bases and J lost 4 bases. This CDR3 is built from 15 residues. The germline CDR1 and CDR2 sequences are DFQATT and SNEGSKA (reference sequence).

This clonotype showed up just a few times. V and J are TRBV2 and TRBJ2-3, with D uncertain. The V and J ends lost 6 bases and 0 bases respectively, with 10 bases between them. The CDR3 runs 14 residues. CDR1 and CDR2 (germline): SNHLY, FYNNEI. CDR3 nucleotide sequence: TGTGCCAGCAGGGCTCGGATGAGCACAGATACGCAGTATTTT. Amino acid sequence: CASRARMSTDTQYF.

This clonotype was seen a few times. The V and J genes are TRBV7-6 and TRBJ2-5, with D possibly TRBD2 on 6 matching bases. The CDR3 covers 19 residues. The V gene's germline CDR1 is SGHVS and CDR2 FNYEAQ. Trimming left V 1 base short and J 3 bases short, with 24 bases between. Here the CDR3 reads CASSLVQAGSAVSKETQYF. In nucleotides, the CDR3 is TGTGCCAGCAGCTTAGTTCAGGCGGGGTCGGCCGTATCCAAAGAGACCCAGTACTTC.

J is TRBJ2-1 and V is TRBV20-1; 9 bases fit TRBD2. The CDR3 runs to 15 residues. Germline V CDR1 and CDR2: DFQATT, SNEGSKA (reference sequence). After removal of 1 base from V and 3 bases from J, the junction contained 4 bases not matched to a gene. CDR3 residues: CSARGGGGGYNEQFF. The CDR3 DNA reads as TGCAGTGCTAGAGGTGGCGGGGGGGGCTACAATGAGCAGTTCTTC.

V usage is TRBV2 and J usage is TRBJ2-3; 9 bases line up with TRBD1. V was clipped by 6 bases and J by 3 bases; unmatched bases: 7. This CDR3 is built from 15 residues. Germline values: CDR1 SNHLY, CDR2 FYNNEI. CDR3 amino acids: CASRGGTGRTDTQYF. The CDR3, as DNA: TGTGCCAGCAGGGGAGGGACAGGGCGGACAGATACGCAGTATTTT.